The 30 T cell receptor beta chains given below trace back to one sample, sequenced in a study of T cells in Graves' hyperthyroidism and ophthalmopathy. Authors of the study amplified TCR beta CDR3 regions from RNA transcripts. Using the HTBI primer set, a first-round RT-PCR was run on the TCR CDR3. One entry per CDR3 protein results from TCRdb running MiXCR on the multiplex PCR reads. The sample holds some 490,000 distinct CDR3 sequences, under 25% seen once. Sequencing was performed on blood. Source of these receptors: a woman between 65 and 79 years old with Graves' ophthalmopathy.

Worth noting for this clonotype: This could be a read error, since a much larger clone is one nucleotide away. The gene calls are TRBV28 and TRBJ2-3, with D perhaps TRBD2 (6 bases). The germline CDR1 and CDR2 sequences are MDHEN and SYDVKM. The CDR3 consists of 15 residues. Between the trimmed V and J ends, which lost 3 bases and 6 bases, there was a span of 16 bases. The CDR3 sequence is CASSLFGGGRDTQYF. CDR3 coding DNA: TGTGCCAGCAGTTTGTTTGGGGGAGGACGGGATACGCAGTATTTT. Variable domain in full (rest from reference TRBV28 and TRBJ2-3): DVKVTQSSRYLVKRTGEKVFLECVQDMDHENMFWYRQDPGLGLRLIYFSYDVKMKEKGDIPEGYSVSREKKERFSLILESASTNQTSMYLCASSLFGGGRDTQYFGPGTRLTVL.

This chain uses TRBV4-1 with TRBJ2-5; 8 nucleotides line up with TRBD1. The germline V gene has CDR1 MGHRA and CDR2 YSYEKL. The CDR3 length is 15 residues. V lost 1 base and J lost 6; bases outside the gene matches: 7. The DNA of the CDR3 is TGCGCCAGCAGCCAAGTAGGACAGGGAGTGAAGACCCAGTACTTC. This translates into CASSQVGQGVKTQYF.

The chain links TRBV5-1 to TRBJ2-4; D is uncertain. Germline V gene lookup returns CDR1 SGHRS and CDR2 YFSETQ. The CDR3 runs to 16 residues. The V end was cut by 4 bases, the J end by 0 bases, with 14 bases between. CDR3 in amino acids: CASSLMGILAKNIQYF. Here the CDR3 DNA reads TGCGCCAGCAGCCTAATGGGGATACTAGCCAAAAACATTCAGTACTTC.

This sequence joins TRBV9 and TRBJ2-7; weak D call: TRBD2 (6 bases). The V end lost 4 bases, the J end lost 7 bases, and 18 bases lay between the germline ends. The CDR3 length is 14 residues. From germline, CDR1 is SGDLS and CDR2 YYNGEE. CDR3 amino acids: CASSLEADGGEQYF. CDR3 DNA: TGTGCCAGCAGCTTAGAAGCGGATGGGGGGGAGCAGTACTTC.

This chain joins TRBV7-9 and TRBJ1-1; 7 nucleotides line up with TRBD1. The germline V gene has CDR1 SEHNR and CDR2 FQNEAQ (reference sequence). The V and J ends lost 5 bases and 3 bases, in that order; junction bases with no gene match: 6. This CDR3 has 14 residues. The CDR3 region is CASSMTGLDTEAFF. The CDR3 DNA sequence: TGTGCCAGCAGCATGACAGGGTTGGACACTGAAGCTTTCTTT.

This clonotype has more than one count but fewer than ten. The rearrangement links TRBV19 to TRBJ1-2; 8 bases line up with TRBD1. Per the germline V gene, CDR1 is LNHDA and CDR2 is SQIVND (reference sequence). The CDR3 spans 14 residues. Unmatched junction bases numbered 8, after V lost 3 bases and J lost 8 bases. CDR3 region: CASSIRGRGRGYTF. DNA of the CDR3: TGTGCCAGTAGTATTCGGGGCAGGGGGCGCGGCTACACCTTC. Filled out from reference TRBV19 and TRBJ1-2, the complete variable domain reads DGGITQSPKYLFRKEGQNVTLSCEQNLNHDAMYWYRQDPGQGLRLIYYSQIVNDFQKGDIAEGYSVSREKKESFPLTVTSAQKNPTAFYLCASSIRGRGRGYTFGSGTRLTVV.

This clonotype was seen more than once but under ten times. The J gene is TRBJ2-7, the V gene TRBV9; 11 bases align to TRBD2. Germline V gene sequence: CDR1 SGDLS, CDR2 YYNGEE. The V segment lost 0 bases and the J segment 4 bases; nucleotides outside the gene matches: 9. The CDR3 runs to 17 residues. CDR3 DNA sequence: TGTGCCAGCAGCGTAGTAGCGGGAGGGCCTTCACCTTACGAGCAGTACTTC. Amino acids: CASSVVAGGPSPYEQYF.

J is TRBJ2-1 and V is TRBV20-1; the D is unclear. The CDR3 is 12 residues long. V shed 6 bases and J shed 8 bases, with 14 bases lying between them. Per the germline V gene, CDR1 is DFQATT and CDR2 is SNEGSKA (reference sequence). Here the CDR3 DNA reads TGCAGTGCAGGCCGCAACCTTGATGAGCAGTTCTTC. Encoded protein: CSAGRNLDEQFF.

This rearrangement joins TRBV6-1 to TRBJ1-6; TRBD1 agrees at 7 bases. Trimming cost V 3 bases and J 19 bases; bases outside gene matches: 9. CDR1 is MNHNS, CDR2 SASEGT, per germline. The CDR3 runs 12 residues. CDR3 sequence reads: CASSDLGRGAHF. Here the CDR3 DNA reads TGTGCCAGCAGTGACCTCGGCAGGGGGGCTCACTTT.

This clonotype was recorded a few times. The chain is built from TRBV15 and TRBJ2-2, with D perhaps TRBD1 or TRBD2 (7 bases each). Germline V lookup: CDR1 LNHNV, CDR2 YYDKDF (reference sequence). Trimming removed 4 bases from V and 6 bases from J, with 18 bases in between. The CDR3 contains 16 residues. For the CDR3, the DNA is TGTGCCACCAGCAAGTGGGAGGGGGCTATCGCCGGGGAGCTGTTTTTT. Residues: CATSKWEGAIAGELFF.

In its sample, this clonotype was seen a few times. The rearrangement uses TRBV7-9 and TRBJ1-1; D gene unclear. V was shortened by 2 bases and J by 4 bases, with 8 bases between the two germline ends. The germline CDR1 and CDR2 sequences are SEHNR and FQNEAQ (reference sequence). This CDR3 has 13 amino acids. Written as DNA, the CDR3 is TGTGCCAGCAGCTTACGTCAGCTCACTGAAGCTTTCTTT. Its protein product is CASSLRQLTEAFF.

The chain is built from TRBV28 and TRBJ2-5, with D unclear. CDR1 and CDR2 from the germline V gene are MDHEN and SYDVKM. The CDR3 consists of 13 residues. Trimming cost V 8 bases and J 5 bases, with 15 bases left between them. The CDR3 is CASGESVRETQYF. The CDR3 nucleotides read TGTGCCAGCGGGGAAAGCGTTCGGGAGACCCAGTACTTC.

This clonotype was seen more than once but under ten times. The rearrangement links TRBV11-2 to TRBJ2-6, with unresolved D. This CDR3 is 13 amino acids long. CDR1 and CDR2 from the germline V gene are SGHAT and FQNNGV. V lost 2 bases to trimming and J lost 4 bases, with 3 bases between them. CDR3 sequence reads: CASSLYGANVLTF. CDR3 bases: TGTGCCAGCAGCTTATACGGGGCCAACGTCCTGACTTTC.

In this sample, this clonotype turned up many times. The rearrangement links TRBV6-1 to TRBJ1-1; no reliable D call. The CDR3 sequence is 13 residues long. The V end lost 5 bases, the J end lost 4 bases, and 11 bases lay between the germline ends. Germline lookup yields CDR1 MNHNS and CDR2 SASEGT. The CDR3 here is CASSYGVSTEAFF. Here the CDR3 DNA reads TGTGCCAGCAGTTATGGTGTAAGCACTGAAGCTTTCTTT.

The chain carries TRBV20-1 and TRBJ1-5, with 10 bases that match TRBD1. Germline V gives CDR1 DFQATT, CDR2 SNEGSKA (reference sequence). The J segment lost 7 bases and the V segment lost 6 bases, leaving 6 bases of the junction unmatched. The CDR3 consists of 13 residues. The CDR3 here is CSATTGGGQPQHF. Here the CDR3 DNA reads TGCAGTGCAACGACAGGGGGCGGCCAGCCCCAGCATTTT.

This clonotype has just a few counts. The V gene is TRBV3-1, the J gene TRBJ1-1; 9 bases match TRBD1. Trimming cost V 6 bases and J 1 base; bases outside gene matches: 12. Looked up from germline, CDR1 is LGHDT and CDR2 is YNNKEL (reference sequence). CDR3 size: 17 residues. This CDR3 is CASSFTAGTGTNTEAFF. In nucleotides, the CDR3 is TGTGCCAGCAGTTTCACAGCCGGGACAGGGACGAACACTGAAGCTTTCTTT.

This clonotype was detected a few times. The chain carries TRBV24-1 and TRBJ2-1, with TRBD2 matching over 7 bases. V lost 4 bases to trimming and J lost 5 bases; unmatched junction nucleotides: 10. CDR3 length equals 16 residues. Germline CDR1 reads KGHDR; CDR2 reads SFDVKD. The DNA of the CDR3 is TGTGCCACCAGTGAGAAACCGGGACTAAATAACAATGAGCAGTTCTTC. As protein: CATSEKPGLNNNEQFF.

Ten or more counts support this clonotype. The rearrangement uses TRBV7-3 and TRBJ2-1, with 9 bases that match TRBD1. J was trimmed by 9 bases and V by 8 bases; bases with no gene match: 14. This CDR3 has 15 residues. The germline gives CDR1 SGHTA, CDR2 FQGTGA. CDR3 loop: CASGSNRGQGFEQFF. In nucleotides, the CDR3 is TGTGCCAGCGGATCCAACAGGGGGCAGGGGTTTGAGCAGTTCTTC. Full variable domain (remainder filled in from reference TRBV7-3 and TRBJ2-1): GAGVSQTPSNKVTEKGKYVELRCDPISGHTALYWYRQSLGQGPEFLIYFQGTGAADDSGLPNDRFFAVRPEGSVSTLKIQRTERGDSAVYLCASGSNRGQGFEQFFGPGTRLTVL.

This clonotype has at least ten counts. The genes are TRBV12-3 or TRBV12-4 and TRBJ1-2; no firm D call. The CDR3 covers 14 residues. Trimming took 6 bases from V and 8 from J, leaving 19 bases between them. CDR3 region: CASRADTAVGGYTF. In DNA, the CDR3 is TGTGCCAGCAGGGCTGATACTGCCGTCGGGGGCTACACCTTC.

CDR3 in amino acids: CASSFTGASNTEAFF. The CDR3 DNA reads TGTGCCAGCAGCTTTACAGGGGCCTCTAACACTGAAGCTTTCTTT. The J gene is TRBJ1-1, the V gene TRBV11-2, with TRBD1 matching over 7 bases. The CDR3 is made up of 15 amino acids. J lost 2 bases, V lost 3 bases, and 6 bases had no gene match. Germline-derived CDR1 and CDR2 are SGHAT and FQNNGV.

V gene TRBV3-1 combines with J gene TRBJ2-4; no firm D call. The germline gives CDR1 LGHDT, CDR2 YNNKEL (reference sequence). V was clipped by 0 bases and J by 7 bases, with 10 bases between them. The CDR3 is 14 amino acids. CDR3 nucleotide sequence: TGTGCCAGCAGCCAAGAGCCTGGGTTGAACATTCAGTACTTC. This gives the protein CASSQEPGLNIQYF.

Only a few counts were recorded for this clonotype. The rearrangement uses TRBV28 and TRBJ2-5; TRBD2 aligns across 9 bases. CDR1 and CDR2 (germline): MDHEN, SYDVKM. Trimming cost V 4 bases and J 5 bases; bases outside gene matches: 11. The CDR3 loop spans 16 amino acids. The CDR3 loop is CASSYVRREGWETQYF. Written as DNA, the CDR3 is TGTGCCAGCAGTTACGTAAGGCGGGAGGGCTGGGAGACCCAGTACTTC.

This clonotype was seen many times. This chain joins TRBV6-5 and TRBJ2-7; TRBD2 matches 11 bases. The junction had 9 bases not matched to a gene; V was cut back by 0 bases and J by 2 bases. In germline, CDR1 is MNHEY, CDR2 SVGAGI. The CDR3 contains 18 residues. The CDR3 reads CASSYSWTSGSLTYEQYF. The CDR3 coding sequence is TGTGCCAGCAGTTACTCCTGGACTAGCGGGTCACTCACCTACGAGCAGTACTTC.

The table lists this clonotype with many counts. V is TRBV5-1 and J is TRBJ2-1, with 9 bases that match TRBD2. This CDR3 has 16 amino acids. With 4 bases clipped from V and 4 bases from J, the junction kept 9 bases outside the gene matches. Germline loops: CDR1 SGHRS, CDR2 YFSETQ. This chain's CDR3 is CASSGTSLAGYNEQFF. CDR3 DNA sequence: TGCGCCAGCAGCGGCACTTCACTAGCGGGTTACAATGAGCAGTTCTTC.

In its sample, this clonotype was seen a few times. V and J are TRBV19 and TRBJ2-7; possible D gene TRBD2, 7 bases. The CDR3 sequence is 16 residues long. Trimming pared 6 bases from V and 4 bases from J, leaving 22 bases between. In germline, CDR1 is LNHDA, CDR2 SQIVND (reference sequence). The DNA of the CDR3 is TGTGCCAGTAGACTCGGAGGGGGGGAAGGAGTTTACGAGCAGTACTTC. As protein: CASRLGGGEGVYEQYF.

This clonotype was counted at least ten times. The rearrangement joins TRBV7-3 to TRBJ2-1; possibly TRBD1 or TRBD2 for D (5 bases each). The CDR3 sequence is 17 residues long. Germline values: CDR1 SGHTA, CDR2 FQGTGA. V lost 0 bases and J lost 4, with 16 bases in between. The CDR3 sequence is CASSLTPGTQLYNEQFF. The CDR3 DNA is TGTGCCAGCAGCTTAACACCGGGGACCCAACTTTACAATGAGCAGTTCTTC.

This clonotype appeared a few times. The chain combines TRBV7-9 with TRBJ2-1; D might be TRBD2 (6 bases). The CDR3 loop spans 16 amino acids. CDR1 is SEHNR, CDR2 FQNEAQ, per germline (reference sequence). With 4 bases removed from V and 8 bases from J, the gap between germline ends came to 21 bases. CDR3 in amino acids: CASSSPGLLRYDEQFF. In DNA, the CDR3 is TGTGCCAGCAGCTCCCCCGGACTACTGAGATACGATGAGCAGTTCTTC.

The genes are TRBV6-5 and TRBJ1-3; D is unclear. The V end was cut by 0 bases, the J end by 6 bases, with 12 bases between. Per germline, CDR1 MNHEY and CDR2 SVGAGI. The CDR3 runs to 15 residues. CDR3 DNA: TGTGCCAGCAGTTACTCGGTGGAGGGAGCAAACACCATATATTTT. This codes for CASSYSVEGANTIYF.

This clonotype turned up a few times. The chain employs TRBV12-5 and TRBJ2-2; D not certain. The germline V gene encodes CDR1 LGHNT and CDR2 FRNRAP. The CDR3 length is 15 residues. Trimming took 1 base from V and 9 from J, leaving 15 bases between them. The CDR3 reads CASGLGALGSRELFF. CDR3 in DNA: TGTGCTAGTGGTTTGGGCGCCCTCGGCAGTCGGGAGCTGTTTTTT.

This clonotype appeared many times. The rearrangement uses TRBV28 and TRBJ2-1; D might be TRBD1 or TRBD2, each matching 7 bases. V gave up 9 bases and J gave up 0 bases, with 15 bases separating them. The CDR3 consists of 15 residues. Germline CDR1 is MDHEN and CDR2 is SYDVKM. The CDR3 bases are TGTGCCAGTTCCGGGGGGACAGCCTCCTACAATGAGCAGTTCTTC. Residues: CASSGGTASYNEQFF.